What follows are 27 T cell receptor beta chains derived from one specimen sequenced in a study of radiotherapy plus CTLA-4 blockade in lung cancer. Profiled with immunoSEQ multiplex PCR; TCRdb holds only in-frame clones, not every one. The profile shows roughly 120,000 clones, roughly 74% of them singletons. This material consisted of peripheral blood, taken from a patient treated with radiotherapy plus ipilimumab. All receptors derive from a human donor with non-small cell lung cancer who had a partial response to radiotherapy plus ipilimumab.

The chain is built from TRBV27 and TRBJ2-2; 10 bases agree with TRBD2. After removal of 6 bases from V and 1 base from J, the junction contained 11 bases not matched to a gene. Per germline, CDR1 MNHEY and CDR2 SMNVEV (reference sequence). The CDR3 is 18 amino acids. Here the CDR3 reads CASRRRTSGGQNTGELFF. CDR3 bases: TGTGCCAGCAGGCGTCGGACTAGCGGCGGCCAGAACACCGGGGAGCTGTTTTTT.

This chain uses TRBV19 with TRBJ1-5, with unresolved D. This CDR3 spans 17 amino acids. CDR1 is LNHDA and CDR2 is SQIVND in the germline V gene (reference sequence). V was pared by 5 bases and J by 1 base, with 18 bases between. CDR3 in amino acids: CASSFAGGGMSNQPQHF. CDR3 bases: TGTGCCAGTAGTTTTGCGGGTGGAGGGATGAGCAATCAGCCCCAGCATTTT. Full variable domain (remainder filled in from reference TRBV19 and TRBJ1-5): DGGITQSPKYLFRKEGQNVTLSCEQNLNHDAMYWYRQDPGQGLRLIYYSQIVNDFQKGDIAEGYSVSREKKESFPLTVTSAQKNPTAFYLCASSFAGGGMSNQPQHFGDGTRLSIL.

The V gene is TRBV14, the J gene TRBJ2-7; 7 bases line up with TRBD2. Trimming removed 0 bases from V and 4 bases from J; junction bases left unmatched: 12. The germline gives CDR1 SGHDN, CDR2 FVKESK. This CDR3 comprises 17 residues. CDR3 amino acids: CASSQDDLGDYNYEQYV. As DNA, the CDR3 is TGTGCCAGCAGCCAAGATGATTTAGGGGACTACAATTACGAGCAGTACGTC.

V is TRBV30 and J is TRBJ2-7; no reliable D call. V shed 2 bases and J shed 2 bases, with 4 bases lying between them. From germline, CDR1 is GTSNPN and CDR2 SVGIG (reference sequence). The CDR3 is made up of 11 amino acids. CDR3 sequence: CAWSYAYEQYF. CDR3 sequence (DNA): TGTGCCTGGAGTTATGCCTACGAGCAGTACTTC.

The V gene is TRBV5-5, the J gene TRBJ2-6; D not resolved. The CDR3 is 17 residues long. Trimming shortened V by 1 base and J by 2 bases, and 13 bases separated the two germline ends. Germline V gene lookup returns CDR1 SGHKS and CDR2 YYEKEE (reference sequence). DNA of the CDR3: TGTGCCAGCAGCTTGATCCGGGTGGAGCCTGGGGCCAACGTCCTGACTTTC. Protein product: CASSLIRVEPGANVLTF.

Details on this clone: A read error may account for a junction end that differs from germline. V is TRBV6-5 and J is TRBJ1-2; D uncertain. The CDR3 is 15 residues long. Germline CDR1 reads MNHEY; CDR2 reads SVGAGI. The CDR3 region is CAGSYSRGGGYGYTF. The CDR3 nucleotides read TGTGCCGGCAGTTACTCCCGGGGAGGCGGCTATGGCTACACCTTC.

The chain carries TRBV18 and TRBJ1-1; D is uncertain. Between the trimmed V and J ends, which lost 3 bases and 8 bases, there was a span of 13 bases. Germline V gene lookup returns CDR1 KGHSH and CDR2 LQKENI. The CDR3 has 13 residues. CDR3 loop: CASSPMSGEEAFF. The CDR3 DNA sequence: TGTGCCAGCTCACCGATGAGCGGAGAAGAAGCTTTCTTT.

This clone was counted between two and nine times. V is TRBV10-2 and J is TRBJ2-7, with D possibly TRBD1 on 6 matching bases. CDR1 WSHSY and CDR2 SAAADI come from the germline V gene. The CDR3 runs to 14 residues. The germline V and J ends were trimmed by 0 bases and 7 bases, with 13 bases remaining between them. CDR3: CASSESVGQMEQYF. CDR3 in DNA: TGCGCCAGCAGTGAGTCGGTTGGACAGATGGAGCAGTACTTC.

The chain recombines TRBV2 with TRBJ1-2; D is undetermined. Germline-derived CDR1 and CDR2 are SNHLY and FYNNEI. The V end lost 4 bases, the J end lost 0 bases, and 6 bases lay between the germline ends. The CDR3 sequence is 13 residues long. In nucleotides, the CDR3 is TGTGCCAGCAGTGGTTCAACTAACTATGGCTACACCTTC. It yields the protein CASSGSTNYGYTF.

The chain joins TRBV2 to TRBJ1-4; no definite D call. Trimming removed 4 bases at V and 8 bases at J, with 14 bases between. In germline, CDR1 is SNHLY, CDR2 FYNNEI. This CDR3 is built from 14 residues. As DNA, the CDR3 is TGTGCCAGCAGTGTCGGAACAGTCAGGGAAAAACTGTTTTTT. Residues: CASSVGTVREKLFF.

The chain employs TRBV19 and TRBJ2-7, with 9 bases identical to TRBD1. V shed 4 bases, J shed 3 bases, and the junction held 4 bases outside the gene matches. The V gene's germline CDR1 is LNHDA and CDR2 SQIVND (reference sequence). The CDR3 loop spans 14 amino acids. CDR3: CASSRTGDLYEQYF. Here the CDR3 DNA reads TGTGCCAGTAGTAGGACAGGGGATCTCTACGAGCAGTACTTC.

The chain is built from TRBV2 and TRBJ2-2; 8 bases are shared with TRBD2. Per germline, CDR1 SNHLY and CDR2 FYNNEI. The CDR3 has 15 residues. The J segment lost 6 bases and the V segment lost 0 bases, leaving 3 bases of the junction unmatched. The CDR3 DNA is TGTGCCAGCAGTGAAGCGCTCGGGAGGGCCGGGGAGCTGTTTTTT. This sequence encodes CASSEALGRAGELFF.

V gene TRBV7-2 combines with J gene TRBJ2-1, with TRBD2 matching 10 bases. The length of the CDR3 is 16 residues. CDR1 is SGHTA, CDR2 FQGNSA, per germline. With V trimmed by 2 bases and J by 4 bases, 5 bases remained unmatched. CDR3: CASSLSGTSEYNEQFF. The DNA for the CDR3 is TGTGCCAGCAGCTTATCGGGGACTAGCGAGTACAATGAGCAGTTCTTC.

V is TRBV30 and J is TRBJ1-5; D remains ambiguous. Germline V gene sequence: CDR1 GTSNPN, CDR2 SVGIG (reference sequence). This CDR3 region has 13 residues. Trimming took 5 bases from V and 1 from J, leaving 9 bases between them. The CDR3 coding sequence is TGTGCCTGGTCTAAGTCGAGCAATCAGCCCCAGCATTTT. Amino acids: CAWSKSSNQPQHF.

The chain uses TRBV7-2 and TRBJ2-2, with TRBD2 identical over 10 bases. This CDR3 is built from 16 residues. V was pared by 5 bases and J by 0 bases, with 3 bases of the junction left unmatched. Germline CDR1 is SGHTA and CDR2 is FQGNSA. The DNA of the CDR3 is TGTGCCAGCAGCCGGACTAGCGGACCGAACACCGGGGAGCTGTTTTTT. Amino acid sequence: CASSRTSGPNTGELFF.

The rearrangement links TRBV6-5 to TRBJ1-1, with D possibly matching TRBD1 (5 bases). The CDR3 runs to 15 residues. Germline CDR1 and CDR2: MNHEY and SVGAGI. V lost 6 bases to trimming and J lost 4 bases, with 18 bases between them. This CDR3 reads CASRRAGGARTEAFF. Written as DNA, the CDR3 is TGTGCCAGCAGACGTGCGGGAGGGGCGCGCACTGAAGCTTTCTTT.

This chain uses TRBV6-5 with TRBJ1-2; 7 positions match TRBD1. V shed 5 bases, J shed 4 bases, and the junction held 4 bases outside the gene matches. Germline V gene lookup returns CDR1 MNHEY and CDR2 SVGAGI. The CDR3 runs 13 residues. The CDR3: CASSGGTAYGYTF. As DNA, the CDR3 is TGTGCCAGCAGTGGGGGGACAGCCTATGGCTACACCTTC.

This clone was counted once. The V gene is TRBV11-3, the J gene TRBJ2-2; tentatively, D is TRBD2 (6 bases). The CDR3 length is 15 residues. Germline V gives CDR1 SGHNT, CDR2 YENEEA. V gave up 5 bases and J gave up 0 bases, with 10 bases separating them. The CDR3 spells CASSTRGANTGELFF. The DNA of the CDR3 is TGTGCCAGCAGCACGCGGGGAGCGAACACCGGGGAGCTGTTTTTT.

The rearrangement joins TRBV6-5 to TRBJ2-1, with TRBD1 as a possible D gene (6 bases). The CDR3 runs 14 residues. V lost 5 bases and J 8 bases, leaving 16 bases between the germline ends. In germline, CDR1 is MNHEY, CDR2 SVGAGI. The CDR3: CASSGGDRSDEQFF. The CDR3 coding sequence is TGTGCCAGCAGTGGGGGCGACCGGTCAGATGAGCAGTTCTTC.

This clone has only one observation. The CDR3 is CASSQAGGYGYTF. The CDR3 coding sequence is TGCGCCAGCAGCCAGGCGGGGGGATATGGCTACACCTTC. The chain carries TRBV4-3 and TRBJ1-2; weak D call: TRBD1 (5 bases). From germline, CDR1 is LGHNA and CDR2 YSLEER. This CDR3 has 13 residues. Trimming took off 3 bases at V and 5 bases at J, with 10 bases between the two ends.

The rearrangement joins TRBV9 to TRBJ2-1; no reliable D call. The CDR3 loop spans 15 amino acids. The germline gives CDR1 SGDLS, CDR2 YYNGEE. V gave up 2 bases and J gave up 0 bases, with 9 bases separating them. CDR3 sequence (DNA): TGTGCCAGCAGCGTGAGCGCCAGCTCCTACAATGAGCAGTTCTTC. This codes for CASSVSASSYNEQFF.

This sequence joins TRBV11-2 and TRBJ2-7; 8 nucleotides line up with TRBD2. Germline V gene sequence: CDR1 SGHAT, CDR2 FQNNGV. The CDR3 has 15 amino acids. V shed 5 bases, J shed 0 bases, and the junction held 6 bases outside the gene matches. Written as DNA, the CDR3 is TGTGCCAGCAGCCAAGCGGGAGCGCTCTCCTACGAGCAGTACTTC. This gives the protein CASSQAGALSYEQYF.

The chain has TRBV2 and TRBJ1-5; possible D gene TRBD1, 5 bases. Germline CDR1 is SNHLY and CDR2 is FYNNEI. Trimming left V 0 bases short and J 3 bases short, with 9 bases between. The CDR3 loop spans 15 amino acids. The CDR3: CASSEAQGPNQPQHF. The CDR3 region has the DNA TGTGCCAGCAGTGAAGCTCAGGGCCCCAATCAGCCCCAGCATTTT.

This clone appeared a few times. The chain employs TRBV2 and TRBJ1-4; tentatively, D is TRBD1 (5 bases). V lost 2 bases and J lost 2, with 9 bases in between. The CDR3 contains 15 residues. Germline lookup yields CDR1 SNHLY and CDR2 FYNNEI. CDR3 protein: CASSESGVTNEKLFF. The CDR3 coding sequence is TGTGCCAGCAGTGAATCGGGGGTGACTAATGAAAAACTGTTTTTT.

V gene TRBV6-1 combines with J gene TRBJ1-5; TRBD1 aligns across 10 bases. Trimming cost V 5 bases and J 2 bases; bases outside gene matches: 3. CDR3 length equals 15 residues. Germline CDR1 MNHNS, CDR2 SASEGT. For the CDR3, the DNA is TGTGCCAGCAGTCGGGACAGGGGAGGCAATCAGCCCCAGCATTTT. Translated, it gives CASSRDRGGNQPQHF.

J is TRBJ2-5 and V is TRBV5-1; weak D call: TRBD2 (6 bases). The CDR3 spans 15 residues. V lost 1 base and J 0 bases, leaving 10 bases between the germline ends. Germline CDR1 reads SGHRS; CDR2 reads YFSETQ. CDR3 region: CASSLSEGYQETQYF. Written as DNA, the CDR3 is TGCGCCAGCAGCTTGTCGGAGGGCTACCAAGAGACCCAGTACTTC. Full variable domain (missing parts from reference TRBV5-1 and TRBJ2-5): KAGVTQTPRYLIKTRGQQVTLSCSPISGHRSVSWYQQTPGQGLQFLFEYFSETQRNKGNFPGRFSGRQFSNSRSEMNVSTLELGDSALYLCASSLSEGYQETQYFGPGTRLLVL.

The rearrangement links TRBV4-1 to TRBJ1-1; a possible D gene is TRBD1 (6 bases). The germline gives CDR1 MGHRA, CDR2 YSYEKL. Trimming removed 1 base from V and 3 bases from J, with 12 bases in between. The CDR3 runs to 15 residues. The DNA for the CDR3 is TGCGCCAGCAGCCAAGCCCCAGGGGTGGACACTGAAGCTTTCTTT. Translating gives CASSQAPGVDTEAFF.